This T cell receptor beta chain derives from a study of T cell responses to AZD1222 COVID-19 vaccine. Here immunoSEQ multiplex PCR was the method, and the copy in TCRdb shows in-frame clones only, minus some. The sample includes 150,000 to 200,000 clones, 90% to 95% seen only once; the top ten take about 9.3%. Remarks on this clone: No antigen is known for it.

The CDR3 covers 16 residues. Unmatched junction bases numbered 5, after V lost 0 bases and J lost 5 bases. Germline V gene sequence: CDR1 SGHRS, CDR2 YFSETQ. General study results and limits: Unmutated variant regions are reportedly the target of nearly half of TCRs that are spike-specific. Spike-specific TCR breadth rose after two AZD1222 doses, and depth rose as well. Most donors were white British, females outnumbered males, and clonal diversity was possibly underestimated.

The rearrangement uses TRBV5-1 and TRBJ2-7; 13 nucleotides match TRBD2. This material consisted of peripheral blood, taken on day 0 of AZD1222 vaccination. The TCR was taken from an adult in good health. CDR3 protein: CASSLGQLAGGNEQYF. CDR3 DNA: TGCGCCAGCAGCTTGGGGCAACTAGCGGGAGGGAACGAGCAGTACTTC.